This T cell receptor beta chain was captured by sequencing in a study of OX40 agonist ivuxolimab in advanced cancers. Sequenced by immunoSEQ multiplex PCR; TCRdb stores in-frame clones only, minus some. Counted here are under 90,000 clones, 80% to 85% occurring once; the ten biggest clones make up 2% to 2.5%. In germline, CDR1 is MGHRA, CDR2 YSYEKL. Trimming removed 4 bases from V and 7 bases from J, with 22 bases in between. This CDR3 region has 16 residues. Peripheral blood came from all dose cohorts at three timepoints. The rearrangement uses TRBV4-1 and TRBJ1-2; possibly TRBD1 for D (5 bases). The receptor was derived from an adult with an advanced solid tumor such as melanoma, head and neck, liver or kidney cancer. Sequences were derived from CD4+ or CD8+ T cells sorted from blood, sampled in a trial of the OX40 agonist ivuxolimab. CDR3 residues: CASSLGPQPSVRGYTF. CDR3 sequence (DNA): TGCGCCAGCAGCCTGGGGCCCCAGCCCTCAGTGCGTGGCTACACCTTC.